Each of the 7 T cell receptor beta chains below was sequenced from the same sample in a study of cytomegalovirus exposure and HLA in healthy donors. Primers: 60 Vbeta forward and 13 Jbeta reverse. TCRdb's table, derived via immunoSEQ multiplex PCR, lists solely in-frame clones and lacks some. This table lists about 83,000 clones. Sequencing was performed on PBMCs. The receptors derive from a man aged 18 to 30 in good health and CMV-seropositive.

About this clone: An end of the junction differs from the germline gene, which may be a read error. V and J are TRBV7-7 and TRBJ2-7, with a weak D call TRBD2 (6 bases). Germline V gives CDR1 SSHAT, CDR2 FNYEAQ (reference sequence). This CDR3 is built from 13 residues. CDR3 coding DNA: TGTGCTAGCAGCTCGGGACTTTTGGAGGAGCAGTACTTC. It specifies CASSSGLLEEQYF.

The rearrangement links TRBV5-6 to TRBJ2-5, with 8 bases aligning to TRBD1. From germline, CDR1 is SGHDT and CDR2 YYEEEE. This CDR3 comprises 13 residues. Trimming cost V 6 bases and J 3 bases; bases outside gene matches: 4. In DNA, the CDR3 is TGTGCCAGCAACCTGGACAGGGAAGAGACCCAGTACTTC. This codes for CASNLDREETQYF.

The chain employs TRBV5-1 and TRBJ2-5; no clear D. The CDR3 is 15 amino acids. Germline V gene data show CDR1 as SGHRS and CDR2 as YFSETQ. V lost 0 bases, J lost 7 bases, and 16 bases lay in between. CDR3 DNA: TGCGCCAGCAGCTTGGGGCCGAACAAATCTGGGACCCAGTACTTC. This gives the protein CASSLGPNKSGTQYF.

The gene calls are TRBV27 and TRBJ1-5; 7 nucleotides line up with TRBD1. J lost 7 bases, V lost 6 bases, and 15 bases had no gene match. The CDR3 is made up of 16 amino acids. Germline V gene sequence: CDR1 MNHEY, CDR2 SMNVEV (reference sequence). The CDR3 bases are TGTGCCAGCAGCGAAACCCCGGAGGGGGCGAGGCAGCCCCAGCATTTT. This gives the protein CASSETPEGARQPQHF.

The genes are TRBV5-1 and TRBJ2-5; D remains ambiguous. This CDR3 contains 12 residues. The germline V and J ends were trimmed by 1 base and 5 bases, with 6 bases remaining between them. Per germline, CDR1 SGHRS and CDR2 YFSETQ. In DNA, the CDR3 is TGCGCCAGCAGCTTGCCTGGCGAGACCCAGTACTTC. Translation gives CASSLPGETQYF.

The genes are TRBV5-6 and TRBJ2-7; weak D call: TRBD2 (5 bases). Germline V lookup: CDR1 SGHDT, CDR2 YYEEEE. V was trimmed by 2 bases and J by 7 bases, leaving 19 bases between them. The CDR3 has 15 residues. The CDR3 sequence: CASSFGTGVAKEQYF. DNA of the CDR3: TGTGCCAGCAGCTTTGGAACCGGGGTCGCAAAGGAGCAGTACTTC.

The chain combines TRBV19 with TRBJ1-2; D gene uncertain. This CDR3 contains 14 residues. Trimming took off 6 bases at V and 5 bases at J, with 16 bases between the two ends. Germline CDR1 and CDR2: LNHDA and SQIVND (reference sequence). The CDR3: CASSPPVPSYGYTF. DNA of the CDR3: TGTGCCAGTAGCCCGCCGGTCCCTTCTTATGGCTACACCTTC.